The entry below gives a single T cell receptor (beta chain) sequence along with its context. Antigen unknown. This record belongs to a study of T cell responses to AZD1222 COVID-19 vaccine. General observations from the study: Clonal diversity may have been underestimated, and the donors were mostly white British, with more females than males.

CDR3 length: 14 residues. Germline assignment: CDR1 SGHRS and CDR2 YFSETQ. The ends were cut back, 9 bases at V and 4 bases at J, with 16 bases in the middle. Data came from immunoSEQ multiplex PCR; TCRdb stores just in-frame clones and leaves some out. The sample consists of 80,000 to 130,000 clones, approximately 88% of them appearing once. The clonotype comes from an adult in good health. The chain links TRBV5-1 to TRBJ1-4; D perhaps matches TRBD1 (6 bases). The source material was peripheral blood, sampled on day 0 of AZD1222 vaccination. CDR3 DNA: TGCGCCACCCCCCAGGGGAGCAGTAATGAAAAACTGTTTTTT. Its translation: CATPQGSSNEKLFF. Full variable domain (remainder filled in from reference TRBV5-1 and TRBJ1-4): KAGVTQTPRYLIKTRGQQVTLSCSPISGHRSVSWYQQTPGQGLQFLFEYFSETQRNKGNFPGRFSGRQFSNSRSEMNVSTLELGDSALYLCATPQGSSNEKLFFGSGTQLSVL.